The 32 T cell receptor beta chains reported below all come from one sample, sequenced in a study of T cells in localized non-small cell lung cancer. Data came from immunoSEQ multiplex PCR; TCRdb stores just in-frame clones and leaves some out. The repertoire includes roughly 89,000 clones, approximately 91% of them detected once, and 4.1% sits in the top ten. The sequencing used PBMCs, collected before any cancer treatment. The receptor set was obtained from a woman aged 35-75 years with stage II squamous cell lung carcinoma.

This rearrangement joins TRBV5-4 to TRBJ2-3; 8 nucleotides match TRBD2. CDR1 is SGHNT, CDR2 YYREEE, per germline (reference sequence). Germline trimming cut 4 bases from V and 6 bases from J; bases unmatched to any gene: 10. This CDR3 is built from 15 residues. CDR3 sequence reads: CASSKKQGGRDTQYF. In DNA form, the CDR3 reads TGTGCCAGCAGCAAAAAACAAGGCGGGAGGGATACGCAGTATTTT.

This chain's CDR3 is CASSYASPTTNEKLFF. CDR3 nucleotides: TGTGCCAGCAGCTACGCAAGCCCAACAACTAATGAAAAACTGTTTTTT. V is TRBV5-8 and J is TRBJ1-4; D is uncertain. The V gene's germline CDR1 is SGHTS and CDR2 YDEGEE. The CDR3 has 16 residues. V lost 3 bases, J lost 0 bases, and 12 bases lay in between.

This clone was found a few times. The CDR3 loop is CASRPRGGANVLTF. CDR3 DNA sequence: TGTGCCAGCAGACCGAGGGGTGGGGCCAACGTCCTGACTTTC. The gene calls are TRBV6-5 and TRBJ2-6, with D perhaps matching TRBD1 or TRBD2 (5 bases each). The CDR3 has 14 residues. Germline assignment: CDR1 MNHEY and CDR2 SVGAGI. Trimming stripped 6 bases from V and 3 bases from J, with 9 bases between.

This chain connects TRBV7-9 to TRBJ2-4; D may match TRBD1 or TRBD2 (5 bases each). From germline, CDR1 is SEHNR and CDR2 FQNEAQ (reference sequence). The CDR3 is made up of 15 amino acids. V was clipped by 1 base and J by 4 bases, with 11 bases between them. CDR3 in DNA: TGTGCCAGCAGCTTAGGGGACCGACGTAAAAACATTCAGTACTTC. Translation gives CASSLGDRRKNIQYF. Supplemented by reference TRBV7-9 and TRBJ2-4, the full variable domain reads DTGVSQNPRHKITKRGQNVTFRCDPISEHNRLYWYRQTLGQGPEFLTYFQNEAQLEKSRLLSDRFSAERPKGSFSTLEIQRTEQGDSAMYLCASSLGDRRKNIQYFGAGTRLSVL.

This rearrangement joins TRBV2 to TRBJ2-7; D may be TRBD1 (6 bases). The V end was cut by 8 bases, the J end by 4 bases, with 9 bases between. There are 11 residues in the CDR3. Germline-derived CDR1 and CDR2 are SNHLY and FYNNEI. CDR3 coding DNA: TGTGCCAGCGGGCAGGGGTACGAGCAGTACTTC. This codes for CASGQGYEQYF.

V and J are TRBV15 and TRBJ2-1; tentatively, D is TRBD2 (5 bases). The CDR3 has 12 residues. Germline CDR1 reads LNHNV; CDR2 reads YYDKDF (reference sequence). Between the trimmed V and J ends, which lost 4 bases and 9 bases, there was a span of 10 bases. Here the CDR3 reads CATSKSLAEQFF. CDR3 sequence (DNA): TGTGCCACCAGCAAAAGTCTAGCTGAGCAGTTCTTC.

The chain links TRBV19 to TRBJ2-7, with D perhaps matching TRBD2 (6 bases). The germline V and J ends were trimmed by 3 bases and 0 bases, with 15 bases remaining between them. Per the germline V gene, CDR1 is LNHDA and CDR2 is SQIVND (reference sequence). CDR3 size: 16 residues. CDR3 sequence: CASSMLGGGVSYEQYF. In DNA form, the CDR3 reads TGTGCCAGTAGTATGTTAGGAGGAGGGGTCTCCTACGAGCAGTACTTC.

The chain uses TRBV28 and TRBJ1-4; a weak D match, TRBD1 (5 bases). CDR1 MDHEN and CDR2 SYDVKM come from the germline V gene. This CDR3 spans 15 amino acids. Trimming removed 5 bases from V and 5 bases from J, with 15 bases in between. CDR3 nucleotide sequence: TGTGCCAGCAGTCCGCAGGGATTTAAGAATGAAAAACTGTTTTTT. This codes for CASSPQGFKNEKLFF.

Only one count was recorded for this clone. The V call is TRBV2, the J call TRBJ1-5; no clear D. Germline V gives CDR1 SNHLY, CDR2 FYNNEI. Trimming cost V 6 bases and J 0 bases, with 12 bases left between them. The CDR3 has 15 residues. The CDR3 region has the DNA TGTGCCAGCAGGCGGTCACGCGATAGCAATCAGCCCCAGCATTTT. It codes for CASRRSRDSNQPQHF.

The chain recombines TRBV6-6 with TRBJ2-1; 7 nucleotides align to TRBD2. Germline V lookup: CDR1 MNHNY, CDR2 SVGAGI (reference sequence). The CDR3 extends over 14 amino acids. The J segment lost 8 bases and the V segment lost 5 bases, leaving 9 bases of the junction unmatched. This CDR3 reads CASSLALAGDEQFF. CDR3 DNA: TGTGCCAGCAGTCTCGCCTTGGCGGGAGATGAGCAGTTCTTC.

Written as DNA, the CDR3 is TGTGCCAGTAGTATTGGATACGGTGATGAAAAACTGTTTTTT. As protein: CASSIGYGDEKLFF. The rearrangement links TRBV19 to TRBJ1-4; D remains unclear. Looked up from germline, CDR1 is LNHDA and CDR2 is SQIVND (reference sequence). V was clipped by 3 bases and J by 6 bases, with 11 bases between them. This CDR3 contains 14 residues.

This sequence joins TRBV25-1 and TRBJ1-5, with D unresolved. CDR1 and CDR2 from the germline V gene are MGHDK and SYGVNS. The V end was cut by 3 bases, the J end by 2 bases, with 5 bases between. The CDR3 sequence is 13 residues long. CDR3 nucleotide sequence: TGTGCCAGCAGTGACTCGGGCAATCAGCCCCAGCATTTT. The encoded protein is CASSDSGNQPQHF.

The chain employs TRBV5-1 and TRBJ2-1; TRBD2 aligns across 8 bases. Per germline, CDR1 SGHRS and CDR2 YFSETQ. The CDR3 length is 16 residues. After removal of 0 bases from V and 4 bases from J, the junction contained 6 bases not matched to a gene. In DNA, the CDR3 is TGCGCCAGCAGCTTGGCGGCGGGAGGAAGTTACAATGAGCAGTTCTTC. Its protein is CASSLAAGGSYNEQFF.

CDR3 sequence: CASSVDIGVRDEQYF. The DNA of the CDR3 is TGTGCCAGCAGCGTAGATATCGGGGTTCGGGACGAGCAGTACTTC. J is TRBJ2-7 and V is TRBV9, with a weak D call TRBD2 (5 bases). Germline CDR1 and CDR2: SGDLS and YYNGEE. V was clipped by 0 bases and J by 5 bases, with 15 bases between them. There are 15 residues in the CDR3.

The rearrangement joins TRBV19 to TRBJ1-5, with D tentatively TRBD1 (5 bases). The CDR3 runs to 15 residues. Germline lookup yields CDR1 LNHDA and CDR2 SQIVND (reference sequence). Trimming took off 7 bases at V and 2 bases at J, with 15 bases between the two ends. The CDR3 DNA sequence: TGTGCCAGTACCACTCAGGGATACGGCAATCAGCCCCAGCATTTT. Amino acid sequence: CASTTQGYGNQPQHF. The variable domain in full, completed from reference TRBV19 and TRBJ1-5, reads DGGITQSPKYLFRKEGQNVTLSCEQNLNHDAMYWYRQDPGQGLRLIYYSQIVNDFQKGDIAEGYSVSREKKESFPLTVTSAQKNPTAFYLCASTTQGYGNQPQHFGDGTRLSIL.

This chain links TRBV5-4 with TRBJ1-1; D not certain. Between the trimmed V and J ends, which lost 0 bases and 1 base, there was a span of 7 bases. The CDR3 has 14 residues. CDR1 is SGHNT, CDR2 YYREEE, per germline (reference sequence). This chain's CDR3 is CASSLEAANTEAFF. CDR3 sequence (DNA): TGTGCCAGCAGCTTGGAAGCGGCGAACACTGAAGCTTTCTTT.

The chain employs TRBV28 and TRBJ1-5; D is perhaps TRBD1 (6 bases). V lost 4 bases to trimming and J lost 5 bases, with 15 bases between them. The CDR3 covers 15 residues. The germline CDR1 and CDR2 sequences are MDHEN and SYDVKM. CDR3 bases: TGTGCCAGCAGTTGGGGACAAGGGATGTATCAGCCCCAGCATTTT. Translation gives CASSWGQGMYQPQHF.

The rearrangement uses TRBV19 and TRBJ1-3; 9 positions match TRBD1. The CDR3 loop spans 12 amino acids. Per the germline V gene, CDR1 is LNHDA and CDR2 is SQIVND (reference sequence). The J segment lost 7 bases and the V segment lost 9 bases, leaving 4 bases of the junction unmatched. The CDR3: CASLGQGNTIYF. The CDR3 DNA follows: TGTGCCAGCCTAGGACAGGGGAACACCATATATTTT. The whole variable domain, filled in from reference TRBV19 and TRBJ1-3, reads DGGITQSPKYLFRKEGQNVTLSCEQNLNHDAMYWYRQDPGQGLRLIYYSQIVNDFQKGDIAEGYSVSREKKESFPLTVTSAQKNPTAFYLCASLGQGNTIYFGEGSWLTVV.

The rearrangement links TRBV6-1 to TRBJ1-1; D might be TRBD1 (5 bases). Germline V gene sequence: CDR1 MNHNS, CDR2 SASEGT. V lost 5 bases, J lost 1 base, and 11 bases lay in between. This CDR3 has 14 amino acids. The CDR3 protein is CASSIKRGNTEAFF. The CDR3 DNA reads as TGTGCCAGCAGTATCAAAAGGGGGAACACTGAAGCTTTCTTT.

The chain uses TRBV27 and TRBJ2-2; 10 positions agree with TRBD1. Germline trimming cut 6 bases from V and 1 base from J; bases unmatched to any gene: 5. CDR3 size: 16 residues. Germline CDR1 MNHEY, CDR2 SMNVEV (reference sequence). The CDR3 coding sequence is TGTGCCAGCAGAAGGGGGACAGGGGTGAACACCGGGGAGCTGTTTTTT. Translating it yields CASRRGTGVNTGELFF.

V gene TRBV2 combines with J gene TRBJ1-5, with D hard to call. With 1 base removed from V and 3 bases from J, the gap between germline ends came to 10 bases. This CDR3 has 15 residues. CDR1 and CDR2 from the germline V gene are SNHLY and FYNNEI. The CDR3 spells CASSEGSKVNQPQHF. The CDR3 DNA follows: TGTGCCAGCAGTGAAGGGTCTAAGGTCAATCAGCCCCAGCATTTT.

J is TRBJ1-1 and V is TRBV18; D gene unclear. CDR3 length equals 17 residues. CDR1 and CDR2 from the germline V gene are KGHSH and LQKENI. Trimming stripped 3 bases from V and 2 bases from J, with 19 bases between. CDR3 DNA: TGTGCCAGCTCACCTCTCCGGATAACGGGATTAAACACTGAAGCTTTCTTT. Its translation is CASSPLRITGLNTEAFF.

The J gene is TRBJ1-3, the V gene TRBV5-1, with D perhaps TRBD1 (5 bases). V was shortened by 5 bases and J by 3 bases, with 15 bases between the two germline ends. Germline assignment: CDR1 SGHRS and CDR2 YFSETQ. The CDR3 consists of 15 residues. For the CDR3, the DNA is TGCGCCAGCAGGCCAGACAGCTCCCGTGGAAACACCATATATTTT. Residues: CASRPDSSRGNTIYF.

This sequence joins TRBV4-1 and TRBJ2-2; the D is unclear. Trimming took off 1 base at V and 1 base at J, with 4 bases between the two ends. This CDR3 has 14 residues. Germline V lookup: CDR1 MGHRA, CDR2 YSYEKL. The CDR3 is CASSQGQNTGELFF. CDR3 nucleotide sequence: TGCGCCAGCAGCCAAGGACAGAACACCGGGGAGCTGTTTTTT.

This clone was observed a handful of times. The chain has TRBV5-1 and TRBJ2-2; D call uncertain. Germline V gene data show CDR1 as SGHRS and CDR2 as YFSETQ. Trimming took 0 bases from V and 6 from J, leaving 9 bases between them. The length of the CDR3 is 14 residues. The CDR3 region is CASSLGHRAGELFF. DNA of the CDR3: TGCGCCAGCAGCTTGGGGCATCGAGCCGGGGAGCTGTTTTTT.

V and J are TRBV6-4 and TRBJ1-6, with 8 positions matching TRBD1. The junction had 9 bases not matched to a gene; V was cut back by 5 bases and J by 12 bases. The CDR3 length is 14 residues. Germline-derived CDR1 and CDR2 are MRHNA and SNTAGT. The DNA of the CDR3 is TGTGCCAGCAGTATCGGACAGGGTTGGAAACCCCTCCACTTT. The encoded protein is CASSIGQGWKPLHF.

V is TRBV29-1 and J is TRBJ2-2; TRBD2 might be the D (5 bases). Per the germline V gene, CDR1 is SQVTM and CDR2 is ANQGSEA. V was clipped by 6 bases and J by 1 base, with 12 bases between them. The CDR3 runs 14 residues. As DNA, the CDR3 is TGCAGCGTCCCTGGACTGGGGAACACCGGGGAGCTGTTTTTT. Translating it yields CSVPGLGNTGELFF.

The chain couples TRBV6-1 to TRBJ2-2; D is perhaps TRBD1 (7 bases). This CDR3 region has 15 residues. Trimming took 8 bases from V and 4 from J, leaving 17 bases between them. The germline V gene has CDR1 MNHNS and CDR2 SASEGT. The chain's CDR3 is CASRRRGQSTGELFF. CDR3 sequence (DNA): TGTGCCAGCCGAAGGAGGGGGCAGAGCACCGGGGAGCTGTTTTTT.

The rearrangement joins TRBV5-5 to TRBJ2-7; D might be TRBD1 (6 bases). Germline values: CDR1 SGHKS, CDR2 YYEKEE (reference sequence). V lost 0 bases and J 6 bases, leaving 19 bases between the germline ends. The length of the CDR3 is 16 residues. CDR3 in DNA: TGTGCCAGCAGCTTGGTGTCTGGCTTTAAAGGGGGCGAGCAGTACTTC. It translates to CASSLVSGFKGGEQYF. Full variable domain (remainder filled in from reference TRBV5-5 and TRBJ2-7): DAGVTQSPTHLIKTRGQQVTLRCSPISGHKSVSWYQQVLGQGPQFIFQYYEKEERGRGNFPDRFSARQFPNYSSELNVNALLLGDSALYLCASSLVSGFKGGEQYFGPGTRLTVT.

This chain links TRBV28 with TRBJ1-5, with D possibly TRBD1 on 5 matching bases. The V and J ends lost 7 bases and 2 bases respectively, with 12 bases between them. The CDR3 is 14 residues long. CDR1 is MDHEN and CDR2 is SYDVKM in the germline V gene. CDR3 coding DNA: TGTGCCAGCATGCAGGGAGTGCGCAATCAGCCCCAGCATTTT. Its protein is CASMQGVRNQPQHF.

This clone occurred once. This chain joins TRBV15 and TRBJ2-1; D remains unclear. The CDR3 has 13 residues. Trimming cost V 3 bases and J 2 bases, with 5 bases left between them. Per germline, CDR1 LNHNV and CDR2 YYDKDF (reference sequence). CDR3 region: CATSRATYNEQFF. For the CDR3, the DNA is TGTGCCACCAGCAGGGCCACCTACAATGAGCAGTTCTTC.

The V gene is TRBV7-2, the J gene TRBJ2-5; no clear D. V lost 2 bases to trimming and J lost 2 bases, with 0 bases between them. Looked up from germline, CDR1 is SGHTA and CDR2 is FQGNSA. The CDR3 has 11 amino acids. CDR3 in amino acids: CASSLQETQYF. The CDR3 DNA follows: TGTGCCAGCAGCTTACAAGAGACCCAGTACTTC. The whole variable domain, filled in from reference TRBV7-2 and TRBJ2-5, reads GAGVSQSPSNKVTEKGKDVELRCDPISGHTALYWYRQSLGQGLEFLIYFQGNSAPDKSGLPSDRFSAERTGGSVSTLTIQRTQQEDSAVYLCASSLQETQYFGPGTRLLVL.